These 3 T cell receptor beta chains originate from one sample sequenced in a study of control samples from healthy donors and cancer patients. Sequencing was performed with immunoSEQ multiplex PCR; in TCRdb, only in-frame clones are kept and a portion is missing. The repertoire holds more than 50,000 clones, with approximately 90% as singletons. Sequencing used PBMCs. These receptors were obtained from a woman aged 45-65 years with colorectal cancer.

V usage is TRBV9 and J usage is TRBJ1-2; D remains unclear. The CDR3 consists of 14 residues. Trimming cost V 4 bases and J 5 bases, with 15 bases left between them. Per germline, CDR1 SGDLS and CDR2 YYNGEE. The CDR3 DNA sequence: TGTGCCAGCAGCCGAAACGACGGTCGTTATGGCTACACCTTC. Amino acids: CASSRNDGRYGYTF.

The rearrangement uses TRBV7-9 and TRBJ2-1, with D perhaps TRBD2 (6 bases). This CDR3 contains 16 residues. Germline CDR1 is SEHNR and CDR2 is FQNEAQ (reference sequence). Trimming removed 5 bases from V and 4 bases from J, with 18 bases in between. CDR3 bases: TGTGCCAGCAGCCCCGTTAGCGGTCCAGGGTACAATGAGCAGTTCTTC. Translating gives CASSPVSGPGYNEQFF.

The rearrangement links TRBV5-1 to TRBJ2-3; 7 bases are shared with TRBD1. Germline values: CDR1 SGHRS, CDR2 YFSETQ. The length of the CDR3 is 15 residues. With V trimmed by 4 bases and J by 2 bases, 7 bases remained unmatched. CDR3 coding DNA: TGCGCCAGCAGCACCACAGGGGATCACACAGATACGCAGTATTTT. Encoded protein: CASSTTGDHTDTQYF.